This T cell receptor beta chain comes out of a study of OX40 agonist ivuxolimab in advanced cancers. Study details: The patients received agonistic anti-OX40 (CD134) antibody ivuxolimab. A history of anti-PD-1, anti-PD-L1 or anti-CTLA-4 therapy was acceptable, and approximately 40% had some.

Profiled with immunoSEQ multiplex PCR; TCRdb holds only in-frame clones, not every one. There are under 65,000 clones in the sample; approximately 90% occur only once, and just under 0.35% lies in the top ten. This clone was seen a handful of times. The V gene's germline CDR1 is LGHNA and CDR2 YSLEER. V gave up 0 bases and J gave up 7 bases, with 7 bases separating them. This CDR3 contains 14 residues. This chain connects TRBV4-3 to TRBJ1-6; D unresolved. The specimen comprised CD4+ or CD8+ T cells sorted from blood, sampled in a trial of the OX40 agonist ivuxolimab. The sequence derives from an adult with an advanced solid tumor such as melanoma, head and neck, liver or kidney cancer. This CDR3 is CASSQDQENSPLHF. CDR3 coding DNA: TGCGCCAGCAGCCAAGATCAGGAAAATTCACCCCTCCACTTT.